The rows below give T cell receptor beta chains drawn from one sample of a study of T cell changes during pregnancy in multiple sclerosis. The table came from immunoSEQ multiplex PCR; TCRdb's copy has only in-frame clones and leaves some out. The sample shows tens of thousands of clones, 90% to 95% of them seen only once. Here the sequenced sample was CD8+ T cells from peripheral blood mononuclear cells, taken in the third trimester of pregnancy. The source is a female donor with multiple sclerosis, enrolled in a pregnancy study. Both conserved end residues are part of each CDR3. D genes are given only for firm matches. Clone size is stated in some rows and not others, as once, few, many or a class when expanded.

v_gene	abundance	d_gene	j_gene	CDR3nt	CDR3aa
TRBV28	-	-	TRBJ1-4	TGTGCCAGCAGTCCCAGCCGGGGGAGTGAAAAACTGTTTTTT	CASSPSRGSEKLFF
TRBV9	-	TRBD2	TRBJ2-7	TGTGCCAGCAGCCCAACTAGCGGGAGGTTGTTCGAGCAGTACTTC	CASSPTSGRLFEQYF
TRBV19	-	TRBD1	TRBJ2-7	TGTGCCAGTAGTATAGCCTGGGACAGGGACTACGAGCAGTACTTC	CASSIAWDRDYEQYF
TRBV13	-	TRBD2	TRBJ2-7	TGTGCCAGCAGCTTAGTTGCGGGAGGGTTTTCCGAGCAGTACTTC	CASSLVAGGFSEQYF
TRBV5-1	-	-	TRBJ2-3	TGCGCCAGCAGCCAGGGACTCGATCCTCGAACAGATACGCAGTATTTT	CASSQGLDPRTDTQYF
TRBV7-9	-	TRBD2	TRBJ2-7	TGTGCCAGCAGCTTAGAGGGGAGGGCCTCCTACGAGCAGTACTTC	CASSLEGRASYEQYF
TRBV6-5	-	-	TRBJ1-2	TGTGCCAGCACCTCGGGACATAACTATGGCTACACCTTC	CASTSGHNYGYTF
TRBV5-6	-	TRBD2	TRBJ2-2	TGTGCCAGCAGCTTGGGAGGTAGCGGGAGGGAGACCTACACCGGGGAGCTGTTTTTT	CASSLGGSGRETYTGELFF
TRBV9	-	TRBD2	TRBJ2-5	TGTGCCAGCAGCTCTGGGACTAGCGGGAGATATGAGACCCAGTACTTC	CASSSGTSGRYETQYF
TRBV4-1	-	-	TRBJ2-3	TGCGCCAGCAGCCAAGCGGTCGTAAGCACAGATACGCAGTATTTT	CASSQAVVSTDTQYF
TRBV10-3	-	TRBD2	TRBJ2-3	TGTGCCATCAGGAAGGACTATGCGGGAGGTACGCAGTATTTT	CAIRKDYAGGTQYF
TRBV19	-	TRBD2	TRBJ2-1	TGTGCCAGTAGTATGGGCGGGAGTTCCTACAATGAGCAGTTCTTC	CASSMGGSSYNEQFF
TRBV27	once	TRBD1	TRBJ2-7	TGTGCCAGCAGTTCCATCGGGGGACAGGGTCCCTACGAGCAGTACTTC	CASSSIGGQGPYEQYF
TRBV29-1	-	-	TRBJ1-2	TGCAGCGTTGATCCAGCGGGCTATGGCTACACCTTC	CSVDPAGYGYTF
TRBV13	-	-	TRBJ2-1	TGTGCCAGCAGCAATCCTAGCCGGGGGAATGAGCAGTTCTTC	CASSNPSRGNEQFF
TRBV11-3	-	-	TRBJ1-1	TGTGCCAGCAGCGTCACTACGAACACTGAAGCTTTCTTT	CASSVTTNTEAFF
TRBV7-9	-	-	TRBJ2-7	TGTGCCAGCAGCCTAGAGTCGGAGAAACCCTACGAGCAGTACTTC	CASSLESEKPYEQYF
TRBV19	-	-	TRBJ2-5	TGTGCCAGTAGTTATAGTGGGGGGATTGAGACCCAGTACTTC	CASSYSGGIETQYF
TRBV6-5	once	-	TRBJ2-1	TGTGCCAGCAGTTACGGACTGACTCGGTCCAATGAGCAGTTCTTC	CASSYGLTRSNEQFF
TRBV7-9	-	-	TRBJ1-3	TGTGCCAGCAGCTTCTCCTCGAGAACCGGAAACACCATATATTTT	CASSFSSRTGNTIYF
TRBV6-5	-	-	TRBJ1-1	TGTGCCAGCAGACTGGGCGGGGGCACTGAAGCTTTCTTT	CASRLGGGTEAFF
TRBV27	-	-	TRBJ2-7	TGTGCCAGCAGTTTCGGAATAGCGTTCCGCTACGAGCAGTACTTC	CASSFGIAFRYEQYF